These T cell receptor beta chains were read from a single sample in a study of cytomegalovirus exposure and HLA in healthy donors. Profiled with immunoSEQ multiplex PCR; TCRdb holds only in-frame clones, not every one. The data show approximately 120,000 clones, 80% to 85% seen once. The material sequenced was PBMCs. The receptors come from a woman aged 25-40 years in good health and CMV-seronegative. CDR3s include the opening cysteine and the closing phenylalanine or tryptophan. The D gene is left open where the match is weak. Clone size is shown for a subset of rows, as once, few, many or a class of expanded clone.

>TRBD1|.|TRBV5-1|TRBJ2-5
CASSPRQGRETQYF
TGCGCCAGCAGCCCCCGACAGGGACGAGAGACCCAGTACTTC
>.|.|TRBV11-2|TRBJ1-1
CASSLGLGRFAEAFF
TGTGCCAGCAGCTTAGGGCTCGGCAGGTTCGCTGAAGCTTTCTTT
>TRBD2|.|TRBV7-2|TRBJ2-7
CASSIRGTPGWGGTHEQYF
TGTGCCAGCAGCATAAGGGGAACACCGGGGTGGGGGGGGACCCACGAGCAGTACTTC
>TRBD1|.|TRBV27|TRBJ2-7
CASRWNGQGTYEQYF
TGTGCCAGCAGGTGGAACGGACAGGGTACCTACGAGCAGTACTTC
>TRBD2|few|TRBV6-4|TRBJ2-2
CASSGGGREGQDTGELFF
TGTGCCAGCAGTGGGGGGGGGCGGGAGGGCCAGGACACCGGGGAGCTGTTTTTT
>TRBD1|.|TRBV19|TRBJ2-5
CASTPGQGGFGAQYF
TGTGCCAGTACTCCCGGACAGGGGGGTTTTGGGGCCCAGTACTTC
>.|.|TRBV10-3|TRBJ2-2
CAISESAGRNTGELFF
TGTGCCATCAGTGAGTCTGCAGGGCGGAACACCGGGGAGCTGTTTTTT
>TRBD1|.|TRBV19|TRBJ1-5
CASNGQGTVVPQHF
TGTGCCAGTAACGGACAGGGCACGGTCGTGCCCCAGCATTTT
>.|.|TRBV6-6|TRBJ2-2
CASSPRLAMLSGELFF
TGTGCCAGCAGTCCTCGTCTAGCCATGCTCTCCGGGGAGCTGTTTTTT
>TRBD1|once|TRBV2|TRBJ2-1
CASSEGDRVYNEQFF
TGTGCCAGCAGTGAAGGGGACAGGGTATACAATGAGCAGTTCTTC
>.|.|TRBV12-5|TRBJ2-1
CASGLAGGNGGGGGNEQFF
TGTGCTAGTGGTTTGGCTGGTGGGAATGGGGGAGGGGGGGGTAATGAGCAGTTCTTC
>.|once|TRBV18|TRBJ2-4
CASSPDRQNIQYF
TGTGCCAGCTCACCTGACAGGCAAAACATTCAGTACTTC
>TRBD2|.|TRBV5-5|TRBJ2-5
CASRLRGLAGGGETQYF
TGTGCCAGCAGACTGAGGGGACTAGCGGGAGGTGGGGAGACCCAGTACTTC
>.|.|TRBV19|TRBJ1-1
CASSILQGTEAFF
TGTGCCAGTAGTATACTACAGGGCACTGAAGCTTTCTTT
>.|few|TRBV6-5|TRBJ1-6
CASSYSRQGRGSPLHF
TGTGCCAGCAGTTACTCGAGGCAGGGAAGGGGTTCACCCCTCCACTTT
>TRBD1|.|TRBV7-9|TRBJ2-7
CASSSTGGYEQYF
TGTGCCAGCAGCTCGACAGGGGGCTACGAGCAGTACTTC
>TRBD1|.|TRBV27|TRBJ1-1
CASSSRDRRKAFF
TGTGCCAGCAGTTCCCGGGACAGGCGGAAAGCTTTCTTT
>TRBD1|.|TRBV19|TRBJ1-4
CASTRGQGFLATNEKLFF
TGTGCCAGTACCCGGGGACAGGGTTTTCTGGCTACTAATGAAAAACTGTTTTTT
>TRBD2|few|TRBV11-2|TRBJ2-3
CASSPGVAGGRTDTQYF
TGTGCCAGCAGCCCAGGGGTAGCGGGAGGCCGCACAGATACGCAGTATTTT
>.|once|TRBV13|TRBJ2-2
CASTWTNTGELFF
TGTGCCAGCACCTGGACTAATACCGGGGAGCTGTTTTTT
>.|.|TRBV5-4|TRBJ1-1
CASSPGALIQGFTEAFF
TGTGCCAGCAGCCCTGGGGCCCTGATACAGGGATTCACTGAAGCTTTCTTT
>.|.|TRBV11-3|TRBJ2-3
CASSFNGESADTQYF
TGTGCCAGCAGCTTTAATGGTGAGAGCGCAGATACGCAGTATTTT
>TRBD1|.|TRBV4-1|TRBJ1-2
CASSQAGGISGGYTF
TGCGCCAGCAGCCAAGCAGGGGGGATATCAGGGGGCTACACCTTC
>TRBD2|.|TRBV29-1|TRBJ2-1
CSVALAGEYNEQFF
TGCAGCGTTGCCCTAGCGGGTGAATACAATGAGCAGTTCTTC
>.|.|TRBV28|TRBJ1-5
CASSPGTGNQPQHF
TGTGCCAGCAGTCCAGGCACCGGCAATCAGCCCCAGCATTTT
>TRBD2|.|TRBV4-2|TRBJ2-2
CASSQGLLAANTGELFF
TGTGCCAGCAGCCAAGGTCTACTAGCGGCGAACACCGGGGAGCTGTTTTTT
>TRBD2|.|TRBV5-1|TRBJ2-7
CASSDGGLSYEQYF
TGCGCCAGCAGCGATGGGGGACTATCCTACGAGCAGTACTTC
>TRBD1|.|TRBV6-4|TRBJ1-2
CASSDTTGTGSTGYTF
TGTGCCAGCAGTGACACCACCGGGACAGGGTCCACCGGCTACACCTTC
>.|.|TRBV7-6|TRBJ2-3
CASSFLLNTDTQYF
TGTGCCAGCAGCTTTCTCCTTAATACAGATACGCAGTATTTT
>.|.|TRBV6-5|TRBJ2-1
CASTDSRHEQFF
TGTGCCAGCACTGACAGTCGACATGAGCAGTTCTTC
>.|.|TRBV5-4|TRBJ2-1
CASSQQGSYNEQFF
TGTGCCAGCAGTCAACAGGGTAGTTACAATGAGCAGTTCTTC
>.|.|TRBV28|TRBJ1-2
CAGSLRSPPIYGYTF
TGTGCCGGCAGTTTGCGTTCCCCTCCGATTTATGGCTACACCTTC
>.|.|TRBV6-1|TRBJ1-1
CASSRRVNTEAFF
TGTGCCAGCAGTCGACGGGTGAACACTGAAGCTTTCTTT
>.|.|TRBV4-1|TRBJ2-1
CASSSRGDQFF
TGCGCCAGCAGCTCCCGAGGAGACCAGTTCTTC
>TRBD2|.|TRBV5-8|TRBJ2-1
CASSLWTSGSNEQFF
TGTGCCAGCAGCCTATGGACTAGCGGGAGCAATGAGCAGTTCTTC
>TRBD1|.|TRBV28|TRBJ2-7
CASSVQGTRREQYF
TGTGCCAGCAGTGTACAGGGGACCCGCCGCGAGCAGTACTTC
>.|.|TRBV5-1|TRBJ2-7
CASTPRGSSYEQYF
TGCGCCAGCACCCCACGGGGGAGCTCCTACGAGCAGTACTTC
>TRBD2|.|TRBV28|TRBJ2-5
CASSGTSGFLKEAQYF
TGTGCCAGCAGCGGGACTAGCGGGTTTTTAAAGGAGGCCCAGTACTTC
>.|.|TRBV20-1|TRBJ1-2
CSARSGYGYTF
TGCAGTGCTAGATCGGGGTATGGCTACACCTTC
>TRBD2|few|TRBV5-4|TRBJ2-5
CASSLGTIETQYF
TGTGCCAGCAGCCTCGGGACTATAGAGACCCAGTACTTC
>TRBD1|.|TRBV15|TRBJ1-5
CATSREPGQGIVGNQPQHF
TGTGCCACCAGCAGGGAGCCGGGACAGGGTATAGTAGGCAATCAGCCCCAGCATTTT
>.|.|TRBV11-1|TRBJ2-2
CAWSGLVNTGELFF
TGTGCCTGGTCAGGGCTAGTCAACACCGGGGAGCTGTTTTTT
>TRBD1|once|TRBV2|TRBJ2-3
CASRHRDRDTDTQYF
TGTGCCAGCAGACACCGGGACAGAGACACAGATACGCAGTATTTT
>TRBD1|.|TRBV9|TRBJ2-1
CASSPPWGQGKYNEQFF
TGTGCCAGCAGCCCTCCGTGGGGACAGGGCAAATACAATGAGCAGTTCTTC
>TRBD2|.|TRBV7-2|TRBJ2-7
CASSPWTSGAYEQYF
TGTGCCAGCAGCCCGTGGACTAGCGGGGCCTACGAGCAGTACTTC
>TRBD1|.|TRBV5-1|TRBJ2-7
CASSLDYGQGAYEQYF
TGCGCCAGCAGCTTGGACTACGGACAGGGGGCATACGAGCAGTACTTC
>TRBD1|.|TRBV6-1|TRBJ2-7
CASSTGVAYEQYF
TGTGCCAGCAGTACAGGGGTGGCCTACGAGCAGTACTTC
>.|.|TRBV27|TRBJ1-5
CASSLNRHQPQHF
TGTGCCAGCAGCCTAAACAGACATCAGCCCCAGCATTTT
>.|.|TRBV11-2|TRBJ2-3
CASSLVGGIPTDTQYF
TGTGCCAGCAGCTTAGTAGGCGGGATTCCCACAGATACGCAGTATTTT
>TRBD1|.|TRBV5-4|TRBJ1-2
CASSSLDRVNYGYTF
TGTGCCAGCAGCTCGCTTGACAGGGTAAACTATGGCTACACCTTC